The 5 T cell receptor beta chains reported below all come from one sample, sequenced in a study of T cell changes during pregnancy in multiple sclerosis. Some clones are missing from TCRdb's copy, which holds only in-frame ones; the method was immunoSEQ multiplex PCR. The repertoire consists of 90,000 to 120,000 clones, with 85% to 95% occurring once and the leading ten covering roughly 0.78%. The material was peripheral blood, obtained in the third trimester of pregnancy. The receptors were gathered from a female donor in good health, enrolled as a control in a pregnancy study.

This chain uses TRBV9 with TRBJ2-6; 12 bases map to TRBD2. Germline CDR1 reads SGDLS; CDR2 reads YYNGEE. V was pared by 6 bases and J by 2 bases, with 6 bases of the junction left unmatched. The CDR3 runs to 17 residues. The CDR3 loop is CASTSSGGVPGANVLTF. The CDR3 coding sequence is TGTGCCAGCACCTCTAGCGGGGGGGTCCCTGGGGCCAACGTCCTGACTTTC.

This sequence joins TRBV11-3 and TRBJ2-5; 12 bases fit TRBD2. V shed 1 base, J shed 4 bases, and the junction held 4 bases outside the gene matches. There are 16 residues in the CDR3. Germline V gene lookup returns CDR1 SGHNT and CDR2 YENEEA. This chain's CDR3 is CASSLGLAGVLETQYF. CDR3 bases: TGTGCCAGCAGCTTAGGACTAGCGGGGGTACTAGAGACCCAGTACTTC.

The chain joins TRBV7-2 to TRBJ2-5; tentatively, D is TRBD1 (5 bases). The CDR3 sequence is 14 residues long. V was pared by 8 bases and J by 4 bases, with 17 bases between. The germline CDR1 and CDR2 sequences are SGHTA and FQGNSA. CDR3 in DNA: TGTGCCAGCTCACTGACAGCCCTTGGAGAGACCCAGTACTTC. Its protein product is CASSLTALGETQYF. The full variable domain, rest sourced from reference TRBV7-2 and TRBJ2-5, is GAGVSQSPSNKVTEKGKDVELRCDPISGHTALYWYRQSLGQGLEFLIYFQGNSAPDKSGLPSDRFSAERTGGSVSTLTIQRTQQEDSAVYLCASSLTALGETQYFGPGTRLLVL.

This rearrangement joins TRBV5-1 to TRBJ2-3; 7 bases are shared with TRBD2. Germline CDR1 SGHRS, CDR2 YFSETQ. Trimming took 1 base from V and 5 from J; bases not matched to a gene: 4. The CDR3 loop spans 14 amino acids. The CDR3, as DNA: TGCGCCAGCAGCTTGAGCGGGGTCCAAGATACGCAGTATTTT. Its translation: CASSLSGVQDTQYF. The complete variable domain, with remaining parts taken from reference TRBV5-1 and TRBJ2-3, reads KAGVTQTPRYLIKTRGQQVTLSCSPISGHRSVSWYQQTPGQGLQFLFEYFSETQRNKGNFPGRFSGRQFSNSRSEMNVSTLELGDSALYLCASSLSGVQDTQYFGPGTRLTVL.

This sequence joins TRBV7-8 and TRBJ1-1, with D tentatively TRBD1 (5 bases). The CDR3 has 15 amino acids. Germline V gene data show CDR1 as SGHVS and CDR2 as FQNEAQ. Trimming left V 2 bases short and J 7 bases short, with 17 bases between. The CDR3 coding sequence is TGTGCCAGCAGCTTAAAAATCCGCGGGGACCGTGAAGCTTTCTTT. Protein sequence: CASSLKIRGDREAFF.